The clone carrying this T cell receptor beta chain has ten or more counts. Its antigen is currently unknown. TCR beta CDR3 amplification used multiplex PCR with 32 V and 13 J primers. TCRdb redid the calling of the multiplex PCR reads with MiXCR, one entry per CDR3 protein. The sample includes about 11,000 distinct CDR3 sequences, 25% to 30% seen only once; the top ten take 20% to 25%. These data come from a study of immune heterogeneity within non-small cell lung tumors. In the study overall: The tumors comprised a few squamous cell carcinomas, around 11 non-squamous carcinomas and 1 not otherwise specified.

Template was bulk tumor genomic DNA, about 620 ng per sample. The authors collected several far-apart biopsies from each primary tumor during surgery. The patients were newly diagnosed with non-small cell lung cancer, had not been treated, and had curative surgery. Notes on the study in general: The repertoire of each individual patient held high-frequency T-cell receptor beta clonotypes that were largely distinct from those of other patients. Identical dominant CDR3 beta clonotypes recurred across tumor sites within a patient, alongside site-unique high-frequency clones.

Sequenced: lung tumor tissue. This clonotype originated in a woman in her fifties or sixties with non-small cell lung cancer.

CDR3 protein: CASRHPPSITTNEKLFF. CDR3 in DNA: TGTGCCAGCCGCCACCCTCCCTCAATAACAACTAATGAAAAACTGTTTTTT. The rearrangement links TRBV28 to TRBJ1-4; D call uncertain. The CDR3 has 17 amino acids. Germline V gene lookup returns CDR1 MDHEN and CDR2 SYDVKM. V lost 8 bases to trimming and J lost 0 bases, with 19 bases between them.